This T cell receptor (beta chain) was retrieved from a study of blood T cells in healthy people across ages. Total RNA was isolated from each sample in quantities of at least 6 micrograms. It was with a sample-barcoded 5' primer and a J-beta primer mix that a second PCR of about 6 to 12 cycles was run. Using its own MiXCR run on the 5' RACE reads, TCRdb lists one record per CDR3 protein. Among fewer than 750,000 distinct CDR3 sequences listed, around 52% were seen once. CDR1 SEHNR and CDR2 FQNEAQ come from the germline V gene (reference sequence). The V and J ends lost 5 bases and 4 bases, in that order; junction bases with no gene match: 6. There are 14 residues in the CDR3. As to this clonotype: Given a much more abundant clone one base away, this may be a read error.

The receptor's source is a woman at least 80 years old in good health. Material: blood. This rearrangement joins TRBV7-9 to TRBJ1-2; TRBD1 agrees at 8 bases. For the CDR3, the DNA is TGTGCCAGCAGCCGGACAGGGTACGGCTATGGCTACACCTTC. Protein product: CASSRTGYGYGYTF.